These T cell receptor beta chains were read from a single sample in a study of beta chain features in type 1 diabetes. The data were produced by immunoSEQ multiplex PCR, yet TCRdb's version contains in-frame clones alone and is incomplete. The sample lists roughly 180,000 clones, about 13% occurring once. The sequencing sample was made of central memory CD4+ T cells from blood. Receptor source: a woman between 18 and 29 years old in good health. Each CDR3 is given with its conserved first and last residue. Each record gives: J gene, clone size, D gene, V gene, CDR3 DNA, CDR3 protein. D genes are given only for firm matches. A row's size may be missing; if present it is once, few, many or a size class.

>TRBJ2-7|many|TRBD1|TRBV19
TGTGCCAGTAGTCTGGGACAGGGAAGATACGAGCAGTACTTC
CASSLGQGRYEQYF
>TRBJ2-6|NA|NA|TRBV27
TGTGCCAGCAGTTCACCTTCGCTGACTCTTGAGTCTGGGGCCAACGTCCTGACTTTC
CASSSPSLTLESGANVLTF
>TRBJ2-1|NA|TRBD2|TRBV30
TGTGCCTTACAACTAGCGGGAGTCTACAATGAGCAGTTCTTC
CALQLAGVYNEQFF
>TRBJ1-1|NA|NA|TRBV6-5
TGTGCCAGCAGTTCGGGGGGGCCGAACACTGAAGCTTTCTTT
CASSSGGPNTEAFF
>TRBJ2-3|few|TRBD1|TRBV6-1
TGTGCCAGCAGAGAATACTTTCGGACACAGGGGGCAGATACGCAGTATTTT
CASREYFRTQGADTQYF
>TRBJ2-6|few|NA|TRBV29-1
TGCAGCTTCTCCGAGCGATCTGGGGCCAACGTCCTGACTTTC
CSFSERSGANVLTF
>TRBJ1-2|NA|TRBD1|TRBV2
TGTGCCAGCCGTCAGGGACAGCCTGCCGGCTACACCTTC
CASRQGQPAGYTF
>TRBJ1-1|many|NA|TRBV2
TGTGCCAGCACACCTGAGCGGGGCACTGAAGCTTTCTTT
CASTPERGTEAFF
>TRBJ1-1|NA|TRBD1|TRBV2
TGTGCCAGCATTGGAAGGACAGGGGGACTTGAAGCTTTCTTT
CASIGRTGGLEAFF
>TRBJ2-7|many|TRBD1|TRBV19
TGTGCCAGTAGTGAGGCTCATACGGGACAGTTCTACGAGCAGTACTTC
CASSEAHTGQFYEQYF
>TRBJ2-1|NA|TRBD1|TRBV7-8
TGTGCCAGCAGCTTAGGGCAGGGGGCATACCATGAGCAGTTCTTC
CASSLGQGAYHEQFF
>TRBJ2-3|NA|NA|TRBV27
TGTGCCAGCTGCAAGACTAGCACAGATACGCAGTATTTT
CASCKTSTDTQYF
>TRBJ2-3|NA|NA|TRBV18
TGTGCCAGCTCACCACCCCGCGGAGGGGGCAACGGTGCGGACCAGCGCACAGATACGCAGTATTTT
CASSPPRGGGNGADQRTDTQYF
>TRBJ2-3|NA|TRBD1|TRBV30
TGTGCCTGGCACGAATCGGACAGGGACACAGATACGCAGTATTTT
CAWHESDRDTDTQYF
>TRBJ2-1|NA|NA|TRBV6-6
TGTGCCAGCAGCCCCTCACGGGGAACTAATGAGCAGTTCTTC
CASSPSRGTNEQFF
>TRBJ1-5|NA|NA|TRBV2
TGTGCCAGCAGTGTAGAGGGAGGTCAGCCCCAGCATTTT
CASSVEGGQPQHF
>TRBJ2-1|many|NA|TRBV29-1
TGCAGCGCCGACGACTCGAGCTCCTACAATGAGCAGTTCTTC
CSADDSSSYNEQFF
>TRBJ2-7|NA|TRBD1|TRBV13
TGTGCCAGCAGCAAGGGACAGGTCTCCTACGAGCAGTACTTC
CASSKGQVSYEQYF
>TRBJ1-5|NA|TRBD1|TRBV19
TGTGCCAGTAGTGATGGACAGGGGGCCCATCAGCCCCAGCATTTT
CASSDGQGAHQPQHF
>TRBJ2-1|few|TRBD1|TRBV25-1
TGTGCCAGCAGTGCCCCGGGACAGGGTACCAACGAGCAGTTCTTC
CASSAPGQGTNEQFF
>TRBJ1-3|few|NA|TRBV9
TGTGCCAGCAGCGCCAACTCTGGAAACACCATATATTTT
CASSANSGNTIYF
>TRBJ2-3|NA|NA|TRBV30
TGTGCCTGGAGTGTGTCCCGGACAACTAGCACAGATACGCAGTATTTT
CAWSVSRTTSTDTQYF
>TRBJ1-1|NA|NA|TRBV4-2
TGTGCCAGCAGCCTAGGGGGGGCCCTGATGAACACTGAAGCTTTCTTT
CASSLGGALMNTEAFF
>TRBJ1-2|few|NA|TRBV28
TGTGCCAGCAGCCTACAGTACAGGGAAAATGGCTACACCTTC
CASSLQYRENGYTF